These T cell receptor beta chains were read from a single sample in a study of a mutant IDH1 vaccine in newly diagnosed glioma. These receptors lack a known antigen. Sequencing used immunoSEQ multiplex PCR; TCRdb keeps in-frame clones, though not all of them. This table has about 54,000 clones, 85% to 90% appearing once. The sequencing here drew on PBMCs, taken from a glioma patient whose treatment included an IDH1 peptide vaccine. These receptor sequences come from a man aged 40-49 years with glioma. Each CDR3 is given with its conserved first and last residue. Not every row has a clone size; where given, it reads once, few, many or a size class.

>NA|TRBV6-6
CASSYQDGAYEQYF
>once|TRBV11-2
CASSSGTSGYNEQFF
>few|TRBV2
CASGPGVGYSEQFF
>NA|TRBV18
CASSPTSGSYEQYF
>NA|TRBV10-1
CASSEGEWLDRGGEKLFF
>NA|TRBV4-2
CASSQTGLAGGPGTDTQYF
>NA|TRBV5-1
CASSSSGRSGDTQYF
>few|TRBV6-1
CASSVEDVHSGNTIYF
>NA|TRBV7-2
CASSLAAQQETQYF
>NA|TRBV18
CASSPTGNNQPQHF
>NA|TRBV2
CASRDDYEQYF
>NA|TRBV5-6
CASSIKSGTELRAFF
>NA|TRBV4-2
CASSQSATLGQETQYF
>once|TRBV13
CASSSTGFSGANVLTF
>NA|TRBV5-4
CASSRPGQGYEQYF
>NA|TRBV7-2
CASSSQAGSADTQYF
>NA|TRBV28
CASSFSTEAFF
>NA|TRBV29-1
CSVFWDTIYF
>NA|TRBV6-5
CASRGTGTGREKLFF
>NA|TRBV7-2
CASTARGIAGKETQYF
>NA|TRBV19
CASSRHLSNQPQHF
>NA|TRBV18
CASSPFRDEQFF
>NA|TRBV6-1
CASSQQGGRAYEQYF
>NA|TRBV6-5
CASSDHNEQFF
>NA|TRBV14
CASSQGSARLSYEQYF
>once|TRBV28
CASSSSSMSEQYF
>NA|TRBV5-4
CASSLALGGYTDTQYF
>NA|TRBV5-1
CASSVGLPREGYEQYF
>NA|TRBV15
CATSRDAGSYYEQYF
>NA|TRBV7-2
CASSTTGGRGRRMGQYF
>few|TRBV6-1
CASSTAPYGYTF
>NA|TRBV18
CASSPAGLDYGYTF